This T cell receptor beta chain is from a study of cytomegalovirus exposure and HLA in healthy donors. PCR employed 60 Vbeta and 13 Jbeta primers. TCRdb keeps only in-frame clones here, not all; method: immunoSEQ multiplex PCR. The repertoire holds about 190,000 clones, with roughly 79% as singletons. The CDR3 covers 13 residues. Per the germline V gene, CDR1 is SNHLY and CDR2 is FYNNEI. Trimming removed 6 bases from V and 9 bases from J; junction bases left unmatched: 7. Notes on the study in general: An analysis that came later showed most CMV-associated TCR beta chains appearing HLA-restricted. Earlier findings revealed that most TCR beta V segments proved productive either about 87% or about 30% of the time. Presence/absence analyses treated sequencing depth as roughly uniform across donors.

This clone was recorded once. What it binds is not known. Sequencing was carried out using PBMCs. The TCR sequence derives from a woman aged 18-35 years in good health and CMV-seronegative. The chain has TRBV2 and TRBJ2-1, with 8 positions matching TRBD2. The CDR3 DNA reads as TGTGCCAGCAGGACTAGCGACTATATTGAGCAGTTCTTC. It encodes CASRTSDYIEQFF.